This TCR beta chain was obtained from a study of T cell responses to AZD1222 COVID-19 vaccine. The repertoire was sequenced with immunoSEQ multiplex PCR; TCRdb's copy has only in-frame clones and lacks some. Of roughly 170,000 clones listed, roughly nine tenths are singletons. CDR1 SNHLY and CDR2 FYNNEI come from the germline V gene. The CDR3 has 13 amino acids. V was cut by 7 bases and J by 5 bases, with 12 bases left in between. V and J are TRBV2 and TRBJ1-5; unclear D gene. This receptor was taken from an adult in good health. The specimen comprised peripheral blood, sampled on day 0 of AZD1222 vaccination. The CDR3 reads CASTAFRDQPQHF. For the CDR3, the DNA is TGTGCCAGCACGGCTTTTCGGGATCAGCCCCAGCATTTT.